Sequencing of this T cell receptor beta chain was carried out in a study of shared clonotypes between healthy human individuals. The table came from immunoSEQ multiplex PCR; TCRdb's copy has only in-frame clones and leaves some out. The sample lists 740,000 or so clones, roughly 72% occurring once. A CD45RA-negative memory subset and a CD45RA+ naive subset were separated from the CD4+ cells. V lost 9 bases, J lost 4 bases, and 8 bases stayed unmatched. CDR1 is SNHLY and CDR2 is FYNNEI in the germline V gene. CDR3 size: 13 residues. The sequence was obtained from a woman aged 25 to 39 in good health. The J gene is TRBJ1-2, the V gene TRBV2; 7 bases fit TRBD1. Sequenced: memory CD4+ T cells sorted from blood. The subset: CD45RA-negative fraction. The CDR3 here is CARDLGTAYGYTF. For the CDR3, the DNA is TGTGCCAGAGACCTAGGGACAGCCTATGGCTACACCTTC. The variable domain in full, completed from reference TRBV2 and TRBJ1-2, reads EPEVTQTPSHQVTQMGQEVILRCVPISNHLYFYWYRQILGQKVEFLVSFYNNEISEKSEIFDDQFSVERPDGSNFTLKIRSTKLEDSAMYFCARDLGTAYGYTFGSGTRLTVV.